This entry describes one T cell receptor beta chain. Time point indicated: peripheral blood 6 weeks after treatment start. This CDR3 has 14 amino acids. Germline V gene lookup returns CDR1 SGHRS and CDR2 YFSETQ. V was shortened by 4 bases and J by 3 bases, with 13 bases between the two germline ends. The sample belongs to a study of PD-L1 blockade in urothelial cancer. Profiling relied on immunoSEQ multiplex PCR, and the TCRdb table lists in-frame clones only, not all of them. The data hold about 46,000 clones, with roughly 84% observed a single time. Source: PBMCs, taken around atezolizumab (anti-PD-L1) treatment. This TCR derives from a man in his fifties with urothelial cancer. The rearrangement joins TRBV5-1 to TRBJ2-5; tentatively, D is TRBD1 (6 bases). CDR3 DNA sequence: TGCGCCAGCAGCGCCTTCGGGACAAAAGAGACCCAGTACTTC. Translating it yields CASSAFGTKETQYF.